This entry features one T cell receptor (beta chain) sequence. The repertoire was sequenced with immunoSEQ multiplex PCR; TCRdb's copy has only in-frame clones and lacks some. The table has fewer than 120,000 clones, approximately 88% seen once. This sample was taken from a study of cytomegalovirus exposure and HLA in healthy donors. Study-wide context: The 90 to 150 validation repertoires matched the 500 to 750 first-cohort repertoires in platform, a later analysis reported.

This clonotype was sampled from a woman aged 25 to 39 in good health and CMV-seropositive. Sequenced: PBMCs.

CDR3 region: CATSRTGGHEQYF. The CDR3 DNA reads as TGTGCCACCAGCAGAACAGGGGGTCACGAGCAGTACTTC. The V call is TRBV15, the J call TRBJ2-7, with 8 bases fitting TRBD1. CDR1 and CDR2 from the germline V gene are LNHNV and YYDKDF (reference sequence). The CDR3 runs 13 residues. With V trimmed by 2 bases and J by 5 bases, 2 bases remained unmatched.